This T cell receptor (beta chain) comes out of a study of cytomegalovirus exposure and HLA in healthy donors. Whole-study results and caveats: Subsequent analysis of the approximately 110 validation repertoires found a tendency for first-cohort TCR clusters to co-occur.

Method: immunoSEQ multiplex PCR; TCRdb's copy keeps in-frame clones and lacks some. The sample holds about 240,000 clones, roughly 86% seen once. Trimming at V came to 4 bases and at J to 2 bases, leaving 8 bases not matched to a gene. From germline, CDR1 is MNHEY and CDR2 SMNVEV (reference sequence). The CDR3 consists of 15 residues. Comments on this clone: Its antigen remains unidentified.

This clonotype was obtained from a woman in her 30s in good health and CMV-seropositive. Sequences were obtained from PBMCs. The chain recombines TRBV27 with TRBJ2-7; 7 bases fit TRBD1. CDR3 DNA sequence: TGTGCCAGCAGTTCCCCGGTTACAGGGGCCTACGAGCAGTACTTC. Translation: CASSSPVTGAYEQYF.